The T cell receptor (beta chain) described here comes from a study of cytomegalovirus exposure and HLA in healthy donors. The study's findings and limits: More clonal expansion characterized HLA-associated TCR beta chains than equally common others in a later analysis. In a later analysis, V- and J-gene trimming of beta chains associated with a DCLRE1C missense variant, replicated independently. Several top significant clusters appeared, in a later analysis, to be linked to common viral pathogens.

The trim removed 3 bases at V and 4 bases at J, leaving 3 bases unmatched. This CDR3 has 13 residues. CDR1 is SGDLS and CDR2 is YYNGEE in the germline V gene. As concerns this clone: Antigen: not known.

Use of 60 Vbeta and 13 Jbeta primers characterized the PCR. This table comes from immunoSEQ multiplex PCR, and its TCRdb copy is limited to in-frame clones, with some not included. The sample shows about 140,000 clones, 75% to 90% of them seen only once. This TCR derives from a female donor in good health and CMV-seronegative. The gene calls are TRBV9 and TRBJ1-2, with TRBD1 matching over 7 bases. Specimen: PBMCs. CDR3 sequence (DNA): TGTGCCAGCAGCGGGACAGGTCCCTATGGCTACACCTTC. Amino acid sequence: CASSGTGPYGYTF. The whole variable domain, filled in from reference TRBV9 and TRBJ1-2, reads DSGVTQTPKHLITATGQRVTLRCSPRSGDLSVYWYQQSLDQGLQFLIQYYNGEERAKGNILERFSAQQFPDLHSELNLSSLELGDSALYFCASSGTGPYGYTFGSGTRLTVV.